This T cell receptor beta chain originates from a study of HIV-infected patients and healthy controls. CDR3 length equals 14 residues. Germline V gene sequence: CDR1 SGHTA, CDR2 FQGNSA. The V end lost 4 bases, the J end lost 7 bases, and 13 bases lay between the germline ends. TCRdb independently ran MiXCR on the 5' RACE reads; one entry per CDR3 protein. Of 50,000 to 80,000 distinct CDR3 sequences listed, over 15% are singletons. The TCR sequence derives from a human donor in good health. The sample comprised CD4+ T cells from blood. The chain is built from TRBV7-2 and TRBJ2-2; no reliable D call. CDR3 bases: TGTGCCAGCAGCTCCTACCTCCGTAGCGGGGAGCTGTTTTTT. Its translation: CASSSYLRSGELFF.